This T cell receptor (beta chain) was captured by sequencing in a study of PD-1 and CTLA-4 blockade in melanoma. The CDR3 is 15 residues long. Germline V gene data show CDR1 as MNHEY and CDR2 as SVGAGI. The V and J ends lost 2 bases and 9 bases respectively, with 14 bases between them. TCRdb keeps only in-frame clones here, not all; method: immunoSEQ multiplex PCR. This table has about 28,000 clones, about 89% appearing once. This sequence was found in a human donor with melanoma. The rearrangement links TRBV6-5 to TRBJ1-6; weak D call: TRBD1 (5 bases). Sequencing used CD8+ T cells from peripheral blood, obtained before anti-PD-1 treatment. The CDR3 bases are TGTGCCAGCAGTTACGGAGGGGACTGGGGTTCACCCCTCCACTTT. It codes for CASSYGGDWGSPLHF.